Below, 19 T cell receptor beta chains from the same sample are listed, as sequenced in a study of CD8+CD57+ T cells in acquired aplastic anemia. It was patients with CD8+CD57+ cell expansion by flow cytometry who were chosen for sequencing. Genomic DNA templated the TCR beta VDJ and CDR3 profiling. TCRdb reanalysed the reads using MiXCR and keeps one entry per CDR3 protein. The top ten hold roughly 46% of the sample, which has over 150,000 distinct CDR3 sequences, about 60% seen once. The sequencing sample was made of sorted CD4+, CD8+, or CD8+CD57+ T cells (not recorded which) from PBMCs. The source of these receptors is a human donor with aplastic anemia.

This chain joins TRBV24-1 and TRBJ2-7; D is unclear. Germline V gene lookup returns CDR1 KGHDR and CDR2 SFDVKD. The CDR3 runs to 11 residues. V lost 0 bases and J lost 6, with 2 bases in between. CDR3 DNA sequence: TGTGCCACCAGTGATTTGGGCGAGCAGTACTTC. Translating it yields CATSDLGEQYF.

This chain joins TRBV7-6 and TRBJ2-3, with a weak D call TRBD1 (5 bases). Trimming removed 5 bases at V and 4 bases at J, with 16 bases between. The CDR3 totals 15 residues. CDR1 and CDR2 from the germline V gene are SGHVS and FNYEAQ. This CDR3 reads CASSPLGRVADTQYF. DNA of the CDR3: TGTGCCAGCAGCCCCCTGGGCAGGGTAGCAGATACGCAGTATTTT.

This clonotype occurred many times. V and J are TRBV9 and TRBJ1-2, with TRBD1 matching over 7 bases. The germline V gene has CDR1 SGDLS and CDR2 YYNGEE. V shed 3 bases and J 4 bases; nucleotides not matched to a gene: 6. The CDR3 extends over 14 amino acids. The CDR3 loop reads CASSAQGTAYGYTF. For the CDR3, the DNA is TGTGCCAGCAGCGCACAAGGGACAGCCTATGGCTACACCTTC.

The chain employs TRBV10-3 and TRBJ2-3; possibly TRBD2 for D (5 bases). Germline lookup yields CDR1 ENHRY and CDR2 SYGVKD. Between the trimmed V and J ends, which lost 3 bases and 0 bases, there was a span of 19 bases. This CDR3 contains 18 residues. The CDR3 DNA reads as TGTGCCATCAGTGACAGCCCGTACCCGGGGATTAGCACAGATACGCAGTATTTT. Translated, it gives CAISDSPYPGISTDTQYF.

This rearrangement joins TRBV7-8 to TRBJ2-6; 7 bases line up with TRBD2. The V segment lost 11 bases and the J segment 0 bases; nucleotides outside the gene matches: 4. The CDR3 runs to 14 residues. Germline V gives CDR1 SGHVS, CDR2 FQNEAQ. The CDR3, as DNA: TGTGCCGGCGGGGGACCCTCTGGGGCCAACGTCCTGACTTTC. Its protein is CAGGGPSGANVLTF.

The J gene is TRBJ1-1, the V gene TRBV19, with TRBD1 matching over 10 bases. The CDR3 is 13 amino acids. The V segment lost 6 bases and the J segment 4 bases; nucleotides outside the gene matches: 2. Germline V lookup: CDR1 LNHDA, CDR2 SQIVND (reference sequence). CDR3 region: CASSGTGVTEAFF. The DNA for the CDR3 is TGTGCCAGTAGCGGGACAGGGGTCACTGAAGCTTTCTTT.

This rearrangement joins TRBV25-1 to TRBJ2-5; no clear D gene. V was clipped by 6 bases and J by 1 base, with 9 bases between them. The CDR3 runs 13 residues. Germline values: CDR1 MGHDK, CDR2 SYGVNS. CDR3 in amino acids: CASSFRIQETQYF. The CDR3, as DNA: TGTGCCAGCAGCTTCCGAATCCAAGAGACCCAGTACTTC.

This clonotype was counted many times. The chain uses TRBV10-2 and TRBJ1-2; possibly TRBD1 for D (6 bases). V lost 7 bases and J 4 bases, leaving 10 bases between the germline ends. This CDR3 has 12 amino acids. In germline, CDR1 is WSHSY, CDR2 SAAADI. CDR3: CASKQGAYGYTF. In nucleotides, the CDR3 is TGCGCCAGCAAACAGGGCGCCTATGGCTACACCTTC.

The genes are TRBV25-1 and TRBJ2-2, with 8 bases aligning to TRBD1. Per germline, CDR1 MGHDK and CDR2 SYGVNS. The length of the CDR3 is 15 residues. V was clipped by 5 bases and J by 0 bases; unmatched bases: 2. The CDR3 here is CASSRTGTNTGELFF. In nucleotides, the CDR3 is TGTGCCAGCAGTAGGACAGGGACGAACACCGGGGAGCTGTTTTTT.

This clonotype was recorded many times. For the CDR3, the DNA is TGTGCCAGCAGCTTATCCGGGGGGGATACGCAGTATTTT. Encoded protein: CASSLSGGDTQYF. J is TRBJ2-3 and V is TRBV7-6; 7 positions match TRBD2. CDR3 length: 13 residues. The germline V gene encodes CDR1 SGHVS and CDR2 FNYEAQ. The junction had 2 bases not matched to a gene; V was cut back by 2 bases and J by 6 bases.

The chain has TRBV9 and TRBJ2-1; no firm D call. Germline CDR1 is SGDLS and CDR2 is YYNGEE. V was clipped by 0 bases and J by 9 bases, with 7 bases between them. This CDR3 contains 12 residues. The CDR3 coding sequence is TGTGCCAGCAGCGTAGCTGATACTGAGCAGTTCTTC. Translation gives CASSVADTEQFF. Full variable domain (outside the CDR3, taken from reference TRBV9 and TRBJ2-1): DSGVTQTPKHLITATGQRVTLRCSPRSGDLSVYWYQQSLDQGLQFLIQYYNGEERAKGNILERFSAQQFPDLHSELNLSSLELGDSALYFCASSVADTEQFFGPGTRLTVL.

V and J are TRBV7-2 and TRBJ1-2, with D possibly being TRBD1 (6 bases). Germline V gene sequence: CDR1 SGHTA, CDR2 FQGNSA. V shed 3 bases and J shed 8 bases, with 25 bases lying between them. The length of the CDR3 is 17 residues. The CDR3 sequence: CASSLAGGSPGTMGYTF. CDR3 sequence (DNA): TGTGCCAGCAGCTTGGCGGGGGGCTCACCGGGTACTATGGGCTACACCTTC.

V and J are TRBV7-9 and TRBJ2-5; 10 positions match TRBD1. V gave up 6 bases and J gave up 5 bases; unmatched junction bases: 6. Germline assignment: CDR1 SEHNR and CDR2 FQNEAQ (reference sequence). There are 14 residues in the CDR3. The CDR3 DNA reads TGTGCCAGCAGACCGACAGGGGGCTGGGAGACCCAGTACTTC. It codes for CASRPTGGWETQYF.

V is TRBV29-1 and J is TRBJ2-7; D is perhaps TRBD1 (7 bases). The CDR3 sequence is 12 residues long. Per germline, CDR1 SQVTM and CDR2 ANQGSEA. Between the trimmed V and J ends, which lost 7 bases and 2 bases, there was a span of 12 bases. CDR3 protein: CSAGDSPYEQYF. The CDR3 DNA reads TGCAGCGCGGGGGACAGCCCCTACGAGCAGTACTTC.

This clonotype was seen ten or more times. This sequence joins TRBV13 and TRBJ1-1; TRBD1 aligns across 10 bases. This CDR3 has 13 amino acids. Germline CDR1 and CDR2: PRHDT and FYEKMQ (reference sequence). V dropped 5 bases and J dropped 4; count of bases not matched to a gene: 1. The CDR3 loop is CASSRTGGTEAFF. The CDR3, as DNA: TGTGCCAGCAGCCGGACAGGGGGCACTGAAGCTTTCTTT.

This clonotype was detected many times. CDR3 coding DNA: TGTGCCAGCAGCGTAGGTGGGGGCCCTTACGAGCAGTACTTC. Encoded protein: CASSVGGGPYEQYF. The chain combines TRBV9 with TRBJ2-7, with TRBD1 as a possible D gene (6 bases). This CDR3 comprises 14 residues. CDR1 SGDLS and CDR2 YYNGEE come from the germline V gene. V was trimmed by 0 bases and J by 4 bases, leaving 11 bases between them.

This chain's CDR3 is CASSVGSSGNFYEQYF. Here the CDR3 DNA reads TGTGCCAGCAGCGTAGGGTCTAGCGGGAATTTCTACGAGCAGTACTTC. V usage is TRBV9 and J usage is TRBJ2-7, with 9 bases that match TRBD2. This CDR3 spans 16 amino acids. The V segment lost 0 bases and the J segment 3 bases; nucleotides outside the gene matches: 7. Germline V gives CDR1 SGDLS, CDR2 YYNGEE.

The genes are TRBV2 and TRBJ2-3; D call uncertain. Germline assignment: CDR1 SNHLY and CDR2 FYNNEI. V was trimmed by 2 bases and J by 1 base, leaving 7 bases between them. This CDR3 is built from 14 residues. Here the CDR3 reads CASSELARTDTQYF. The CDR3 DNA is TGTGCCAGCAGTGAATTGGCACGCACAGATACGCAGTATTTT.

This clonotype appeared once. The chain is built from TRBV25-1 and TRBJ1-6; no definite D call. The CDR3 loop spans 13 amino acids. The ends were cut back, 4 bases at V and 7 bases at J, with 8 bases in the middle. The germline CDR1 and CDR2 sequences are MGHDK and SYGVNS. The CDR3 sequence: CASSVGLNSPLHF. The CDR3 bases are TGTGCCAGCAGTGTGGGCCTGAATTCACCCCTCCACTTT.